The clone carrying this TCR beta chain is medium-sized by share. Germline lookup yields CDR1 SGHRS and CDR2 YFSETQ. This CDR3 has 14 amino acids. J lost 1 base, V lost 5 bases, and 1 base had no gene match. This record comes from a study of molecular identifiers for immune sequencing clone quantification. TCRdb passed the PCR reads through MiXCR, listing each CDR3 protein once. This sample has about 40,000 distinct CDR3 sequences, with about 24% found just once. The receptor comes from a human donor in good health. Some libraries in this study had Jurkat cell RNA spiked in. The J gene is TRBJ2-3, the V gene TRBV5-1; 10 positions agree with TRBD2. Material: naive CD8+ T cells from blood, with Jurkat cell RNA spiked in. Subset given: FACS-sorted CD8+CD4-CCR7+CD45RA+ naive T cells. In nucleotides, the CDR3 is TGCGCCAGCAGGCTAGCGGGAGGCACAGATACGCAGTATTTT. Amino acids: CASRLAGGTDTQYF.